These 3 T cell receptor beta chains were all obtained from the same sample, sequenced in a study of human T cells and chemical hapten exposure. Time point reported: patch test 2, 6 weeks after DPC sensitization. Treatment noted: therapeutic diphenylcyclopropenone sensitization with weekly scalp DPC. TCRdb used MiXCR to reprocess the RACE reads, holding one entry per CDR3 protein. In the table there are roughly 69,000 distinct CDR3 sequences, 10% of which are singletons. Sequenced material: whole blood, taken in connection with sensitization to the hapten diphenylcyclopropenone (DPC). The receptors come from a woman in her 50s with alopecia areata. Some clones in this sample may be carry-over from other donors' samples.

This clonotype came up many times. The rearrangement uses TRBV7-9 and TRBJ2-1; 7 bases match TRBD2. Trimming took 5 bases from V and 10 from J; bases not matched to a gene: 11. The length of the CDR3 is 14 residues. Germline CDR1 and CDR2: SEHNR and FQNEAQ (reference sequence). The CDR3 protein is CASSQGRLALEQFF. Written as DNA, the CDR3 is TGTGCCAGCAGCCAAGGAAGACTAGCCCTAGAGCAGTTCTTC.

This clonotype was counted a few times. The V call is TRBV3-1, the J call TRBJ2-7, with 8 bases that match TRBD2. Germline CDR1 and CDR2: LGHDT and YNNKEL (reference sequence). The CDR3 spans 13 residues. The trim removed 6 bases at V and 4 bases at J, leaving 5 bases unmatched. DNA of the CDR3: TGTGCCAGCAGGGCGGCGGGAGGTTACGAGCAGTACTTC. Translation: CASRAAGGYEQYF.

This clonotype was picked up many times. The chain has TRBV5-5 and TRBJ1-1; no definite D call. Trimming removed 1 base at V and 3 bases at J, with 4 bases between. The CDR3 has 12 amino acids. Germline lookup yields CDR1 SGHKS and CDR2 YYEKEE (reference sequence). Here the CDR3 reads CASSLRDTEAFF. DNA of the CDR3: TGTGCCAGCAGCTTGCGCGACACTGAAGCTTTCTTT.